These 7 T cell receptor beta chains were all obtained from the same sample, sequenced in a study of early T cells in non-severe SARS-CoV-2 infection. TCRdb reprocessed the 5' RACE reads with MiXCR, giving one entry per CDR3 protein. This sample yields tens of thousands of distinct CDR3 sequences, of which more than 15% are seen a single time; 8.9% belongs to the top ten. Material: whole blood, obtained at baseline. These receptors were taken from an adult who was a healthcare worker with PCR-confirmed SARS-CoV-2 infection or an uninfected control (not recorded which).

In its sample, this clonotype was seen many times. CDR3 DNA: TGCAGCGTGACAGGGGGCACCGGGGAGCTGTTTTTT. It codes for CSVTGGTGELFF. The gene calls are TRBV29-1 and TRBJ2-2; 9 bases fit TRBD1. J lost 4 bases, V lost 6 bases, and 0 bases had no gene match. This CDR3 comprises 12 residues. Germline CDR1 reads SQVTM; CDR2 reads ANQGSEA.

The chain uses TRBV13 and TRBJ1-1, with a possible D match to TRBD1 (5 bases). The V end was cut by 10 bases, the J end by 6 bases, with 21 bases between. Germline V gene lookup returns CDR1 PRHDT and CDR2 FYEKMQ (reference sequence). The CDR3 runs to 14 residues. The chain's CDR3 is CATSWRGGSAEAFF. CDR3 nucleotides: TGTGCCACCTCCTGGAGGGGAGGGTCGGCTGAAGCTTTCTTT.

This clonotype was counted a few times. The chain combines TRBV20-1 with TRBJ2-7, with TRBD2 matching 7 bases. Germline trimming cut 7 bases from V and 7 bases from J; bases unmatched to any gene: 10. The CDR3 is 12 residues long. Per germline, CDR1 DFQATT and CDR2 SNEGSKA (reference sequence). DNA for the CDR3: TGCAGTGGACTAGCCGGGGAAGTGGAGCAGTACTTC. Translating it yields CSGLAGEVEQYF.

This clonotype was observed a handful of times. The chain has TRBV20-1 and TRBJ1-4, with D maybe TRBD1 (5 bases). The V and J ends lost 3 bases and 4 bases respectively, with 12 bases between them. The germline V gene has CDR1 DFQATT and CDR2 SNEGSKA (reference sequence). CDR3 length equals 14 residues. For the CDR3, the DNA is TGCAGTGCTAGTCGCGGGACGGTTAATGAAAAACTGTTTTTT. Protein: CSASRGTVNEKLFF.

The V and J genes are TRBV19 and TRBJ2-7; the match to TRBD2 covers 7 bases. CDR3 length: 14 residues. The V gene end was trimmed by 4 bases and the J gene end by 3 bases; junction bases not matched to a gene: 6. CDR1 is LNHDA, CDR2 SQIVND, per germline (reference sequence). The CDR3 is CASSNPGGNYEQYF. The CDR3 DNA is TGTGCCAGTAGTAACCCGGGAGGAAACTACGAGCAGTACTTC.

This clonotype appeared many times. The V call is TRBV18, the J call TRBJ1-1; D unclear. CDR3 length: 13 residues. The germline V and J ends were trimmed by 3 bases and 3 bases, with 8 bases remaining between them. Germline V gene sequence: CDR1 KGHSH, CDR2 LQKENI. The CDR3 coding sequence is TGTGCCAGCTCACCGAATCCTCACACTGAAGCTTTCTTT. It codes for CASSPNPHTEAFF.

This clonotype was seen more than once but under ten times. V and J are TRBV12-3 or TRBV12-4 and TRBJ2-2; D may be TRBD1 (6 bases). This CDR3 has 12 residues. V was pared by 8 bases and J by 6 bases, with 10 bases between. The CDR3 sequence is CASGQSAGELFF. The CDR3 DNA reads TGTGCCAGCGGACAGTCCGCCGGGGAGCTGTTTTTT.